The 3 T cell receptor beta chains listed next were all sequenced from one sample in a study of blood T cell repertoires in COVID-19. TCRdb keeps only in-frame clones here, not all; method: immunoSEQ multiplex PCR. The repertoire has hundreds of thousands of clones, 70% to 75% of them found once; the top ten carry about 3.5%. Sequenced material: peripheral blood. The receptors originated from a woman aged 80 or over with acute or convalescent COVID-19.

The chain recombines TRBV7-8 with TRBJ2-2; 7 bases match TRBD1. CDR3 length: 14 residues. Germline-derived CDR1 and CDR2 are SGHVS and FQNEAQ. V was pared by 3 bases and J by 5 bases, with 3 bases of the junction left unmatched. CDR3 loop: CASSLDRSTGELFF. CDR3 DNA sequence: TGTGCCAGCAGCTTGGACAGGTCGACCGGGGAGCTGTTTTTT.

The chain joins TRBV2 to TRBJ1-2; perhaps TRBD1 as D (5 bases). V dropped 10 bases and J dropped 8 bases, with 26 bases sitting between them. Germline V gives CDR1 SNHLY, CDR2 FYNNEI. The CDR3 is made up of 15 amino acids. The CDR3 nucleotides are TGTGCCACGAGCAGGGACTTTCAGCCCTCGGAAGGCTACACCTTC. Translated: CATSRDFQPSEGYTF.

This chain joins TRBV24-1 and TRBJ2-5, with a possible D match to TRBD1 (6 bases). Germline CDR1 and CDR2: KGHDR and SFDVKD. The CDR3 spans 15 residues. V lost 3 bases, J lost 4 bases, and 14 bases lay in between. The CDR3 DNA reads as TGTGCCACCAGTGATCGCAACGACAGGTCAGAGACCCAGTACTTC. Protein sequence: CATSDRNDRSETQYF.